Presented here are 17 T cell receptor beta chains from one specimen sequenced in a study of blood T cells in healthy people across ages (dated by TCRdb to between 2014 and 2017). Library prep was done by 5' RACE. Instrument used: Illumina HiSeq 2500. A second PCR of 7 to 11 cycles was run with a J-beta primer mix and a sample-barcoded 5' primer. TCRdb reran the public reads through fastp at Q25 and MiXCR, keeping productive beta chains. All rows with the same CDR3 protein become a single entry with the most common DNA and genes. For this sample there are 1.5 million or so distinct CDR3 sequences; less than 45% appear just once. Just over 4% of the sample lies in the top ten. Sequencing input: blood. These TCRs come from a woman between 18 and 29 years old in good health.

The chain joins TRBV24-1 to TRBJ1-5; D remains unclear. Per germline, CDR1 KGHDR and CDR2 SFDVKD. This CDR3 is 16 amino acids long. The V gene lost 4 bases and the J gene lost 2 bases, with 14 bases spanning the gap. The CDR3 protein is CATSESGPGGNQPQHF. Written as DNA, the CDR3 is TGTGCCACCAGTGAATCCGGGCCCGGGGGCAATCAGCCCCAGCATTTT.

To note about this clonotype: Its ends do not fully match the called genes, so a read error is possible. The chain is built from TRBV29-1 and TRBJ1-5; a possible D gene is TRBD1 (5 bases). The CDR3 loop spans 13 amino acids. Germline lookup yields CDR1 SQVTM and CDR2 ANQGSEA. This chain's CDR3 is CSVEIGHNRPQHF. The CDR3 bases are TGCAGCGTTGAAATAGGACATAATCGGCCCCAGCATTTT.

The gene calls are TRBV4-2 and TRBJ1-2; 9 bases fit TRBD1. Losses at the gene ends were 4 bases for V and 1 base for J; bases not matched to a gene: 4. Germline V gives CDR1 LGHNA, CDR2 YNFKEQ. The CDR3 runs 15 residues. The CDR3 protein is CASSPTGGVNYGYTF. DNA for the CDR3: TGTGCCAGCAGCCCAACAGGGGGCGTTAACTATGGCTACACCTTC.

The rearrangement joins TRBV9 to TRBJ2-1, with 10 bases fitting TRBD1. The CDR3 has 18 residues. Germline CDR1 is SGDLS and CDR2 is YYNGEE. The V segment lost 0 bases and the J segment 2 bases; nucleotides outside the gene matches: 8. CDR3: CASSVATAGTGAYNEQFF. CDR3 sequence (DNA): TGTGCCAGCAGCGTAGCTACGGCGGGGACAGGGGCCTACAATGAGCAGTTCTTC.

The V call is TRBV11-2, the J call TRBJ2-1; 7 positions agree with TRBD1. Trimming at V came to 3 bases and at J to 2 bases, leaving 7 bases not matched to a gene. From germline, CDR1 is SGHAT and CDR2 FQNNGV. This CDR3 comprises 16 residues. The CDR3: CASSLGRGGPYNEQFF. The CDR3 coding sequence is TGTGCCAGCAGCTTGGGAAGAGGGGGCCCCTACAATGAGCAGTTCTTC.

This chain connects TRBV2 to TRBJ1-5, with D tentatively TRBD1 (6 bases). Germline V gives CDR1 SNHLY, CDR2 FYNNEI. This CDR3 is built from 15 residues. V was cut by 6 bases and J by 6 bases, with 18 bases left in between. The CDR3 DNA reads TGTGCCAGCAGCGAGAGGGGGTCAGCGGGTCAGCCCCAGCATTTT. Translated, it gives CASSERGSAGQPQHF. Variable domain in full (rest from reference TRBV2 and TRBJ1-5): EPEVTQTPSHQVTQMGQEVILRCVPISNHLYFYWYRQILGQKVEFLVSFYNNEISEKSEIFDDQFSVERPDGSNFTLKIRSTKLEDSAMYFCASSERGSAGQPQHFGDGTRLSIL.

The chain uses TRBV25-1 and TRBJ2-3; D call uncertain. The CDR3 runs 15 residues. CDR1 is MGHDK and CDR2 is SYGVNS in the germline V gene. V lost 2 bases and J 0 bases, leaving 9 bases between the germline ends. For the CDR3, the DNA is TGTGCCAGCAGTGAAACGGGTTCTAGCACAGATACGCAGTATTTT. The encoded protein is CASSETGSSTDTQYF.

The chain employs TRBV27 and TRBJ2-6; 9 nucleotides align to TRBD1. This CDR3 is built from 17 residues. Germline trimming cut 8 bases from V and 0 bases from J; bases unmatched to any gene: 8. Per germline, CDR1 MNHEY and CDR2 SMNVEV (reference sequence). CDR3 sequence: CASSRDRVFSGANVLTF. The DNA for the CDR3 is TGTGCCAGCTCACGGGACAGGGTGTTCTCTGGGGCCAACGTCCTGACTTTC.

This clonotype was seen more than once but under ten times. The gene calls are TRBV4-3 and TRBJ2-4, with a tentative D call TRBD1 (6 bases). The CDR3 runs to 16 residues. Germline V gives CDR1 LGHNA, CDR2 YSLEER. V lost 0 bases and J lost 0, with 9 bases in between. The CDR3 bases are TGCGCCAGCAGCCAAGATCAGGGGACAGCCAAAAACATTCAGTACTTC. This encodes CASSQDQGTAKNIQYF.

The chain employs TRBV2 and TRBJ1-1, with D possibly matching TRBD1 (6 bases). Deletions cut 6 bases from V and 1 base from J, with 12 bases between. The germline gives CDR1 SNHLY, CDR2 FYNNEI. The CDR3 is made up of 14 amino acids. CDR3 in amino acids: CASRQGQWNTEAFF. DNA for the CDR3: TGTGCCAGCAGGCAAGGACAGTGGAACACTGAAGCTTTCTTT. Full variable domain (missing parts from reference TRBV2 and TRBJ1-1): EPEVTQTPSHQVTQMGQEVILRCVPISNHLYFYWYRQILGQKVEFLVSFYNNEISEKSEIFDDQFSVERPDGSNFTLKIRSTKLEDSAMYFCASRQGQWNTEAFFGQGTRLTVV.

The chain has TRBV20-1 and TRBJ2-7, with a possible D match to TRBD1 (6 bases). The germline V and J ends were trimmed by 4 bases and 10 bases, with 20 bases remaining between them. There are 13 residues in the CDR3. CDR1 and CDR2 (germline): DFQATT, SNEGSKA (reference sequence). The CDR3 loop is CSATSGEGVGQYF. The DNA of the CDR3 is TGCAGTGCTACCTCGGGTGAGGGGGTCGGACAGTACTTC.

This clonotype was seen at least ten times. J is TRBJ2-7 and V is TRBV20-1; D may match TRBD1 or TRBD2 (5 bases each). Germline assignment: CDR1 DFQATT and CDR2 SNEGSKA (reference sequence). The ends were cut back, 3 bases at V and 2 bases at J, with 11 bases in the middle. The CDR3 spans 13 residues. The CDR3 DNA sequence: TGCAGTGCTAGGCCTAGGGGACCCTACGAGCAGTACTTC. Its translation is CSARPRGPYEQYF.

Ten or more counts support this clonotype. The V call is TRBV5-6, the J call TRBJ2-1; no clear D gene. The CDR3 extends over 11 amino acids. Deletions cut 7 bases from V and 7 bases from J, with 9 bases between. Germline assignment: CDR1 SGHDT and CDR2 YYEEEE. The CDR3 loop reads CASSRLNEQFF. The CDR3 DNA follows: TGTGCCAGCTCCCGGTTAAATGAGCAGTTCTTC.

In its sample, this clonotype was seen many times. This chain uses TRBV7-2 with TRBJ2-1; TRBD1 aligns across 7 bases. From germline, CDR1 is SGHTA and CDR2 FQGNSA. Losses at the gene ends were 3 bases for V and 7 bases for J; bases not matched to a gene: 3. This CDR3 region has 13 residues. CDR3 protein: CASSFDRANEQFF. The CDR3 coding sequence is TGTGCCAGCAGCTTCGACAGGGCGAATGAGCAGTTCTTC.

Note on this clonotype: No conserved phenylalanine or tryptophan ends this CDR3, so it is likely a read error. This rearrangement joins TRBV20-1 to TRBJ2-6, with unresolved D. This CDR3 spans 14 amino acids. In germline, CDR1 is DFQATT, CDR2 SNEGSKA (reference sequence). Between the trimmed V and J ends, which lost 0 bases and 4 bases, there was a span of 7 bases. In nucleotides, the CDR3 is TGCAGTGCTAGAGACATCGCCGGGGCCAACGTCCTGACTATC. Protein: CSARDIAGANVLTI.

J is TRBJ2-1 and V is TRBV7-8; D gene uncertain. The CDR3 has 13 amino acids. Germline loops: CDR1 SGHVS, CDR2 FQNEAQ. Trimming stripped 5 bases from V and 9 bases from J, with 14 bases between. CDR3 loop: CASSPPSLVEQFF. CDR3 nucleotides: TGTGCCAGCAGCCCCCCCAGCCTGGTTGAGCAGTTCTTC.

This clonotype has only a few counts. This CDR3 is CASTLTNSYEQYF. The CDR3 nucleotides read TGTGCCAGCACCCTCACTAACTCCTACGAGCAGTACTTC. This chain connects TRBV28 to TRBJ2-7, with no clear D. V lost 7 bases and J 0 bases, leaving 10 bases between the germline ends. Looked up from germline, CDR1 is MDHEN and CDR2 is SYDVKM. The CDR3 is made up of 13 amino acids.